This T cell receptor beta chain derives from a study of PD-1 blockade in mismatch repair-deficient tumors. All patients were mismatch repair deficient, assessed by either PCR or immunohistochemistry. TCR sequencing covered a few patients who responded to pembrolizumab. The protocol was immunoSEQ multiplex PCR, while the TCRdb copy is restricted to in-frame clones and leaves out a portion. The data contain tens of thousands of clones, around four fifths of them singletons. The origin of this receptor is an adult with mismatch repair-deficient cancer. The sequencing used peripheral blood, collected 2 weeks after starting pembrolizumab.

The chain's CDR3 is CASTSPSGANVLTF. The DNA of the CDR3 is TGTGCCAGCACCTCACCCTCTGGGGCCAACGTCCTGACTTTC. This chain uses TRBV28 with TRBJ2-6; D is undetermined. The CDR3 spans 14 residues. V was shortened by 7 bases and J by 0 bases, with 7 bases between the two germline ends. Germline CDR1 reads MDHEN; CDR2 reads SYDVKM.